This TCR beta chain appears in the sequencing data of a study of cytomegalovirus exposure and HLA in healthy donors. With regard to this clone: Antigen specificity is unknown.

Study-wide findings and caveats: A later analysis associated 16,951 TCR beta sequences with HLA alleles at a 0.05 false discovery rate.

The PCR had 60 Vbeta and 13 Jbeta primers. Measured with immunoSEQ multiplex PCR; TCRdb has only the in-frame clones, and not every one. The sample has under 150,000 clones; 65% to 85% are singletons. The CDR3 is made up of 16 amino acids. Germline loops: CDR1 KGHSH, CDR2 LQKENI. With 2 bases removed from V and 4 bases from J, the gap between germline ends came to 17 bases. Specimen: PBMCs. The clonotype was recovered from a male donor in good health and CMV-seronegative. The genes are TRBV18 and TRBJ1-2, with D perhaps matching TRBD1 (6 bases). The CDR3 region has the DNA TGTGCCAGCTCACCAGCTTTCCTGACAGGAAGCTATGGCTACACCTTC. Its translation is CASSPAFLTGSYGYTF.